These 17 T cell receptor beta chains share one sample of origin, sequenced in a study of cytomegalovirus exposure and HLA in healthy donors. A multiplex PCR was run with 60 Vbeta primers and 13 Jbeta primers. The repertoire was sequenced with immunoSEQ multiplex PCR; TCRdb's copy has only in-frame clones and lacks some. Here the sample table reports about 70,000 clones. The sample comprised PBMCs. Receptors originate from a female donor in good health and CMV-seropositive.

This chain joins TRBV6-1 and TRBJ2-4; D not certain. V was cut by 6 bases and J by 8 bases, with 11 bases left in between. This CDR3 has 12 amino acids. Germline V gives CDR1 MNHNS, CDR2 SASEGT. The CDR3 region is CASRGPGDIQYF. The CDR3 bases are TGTGCCAGCAGGGGTCCCGGAGACATTCAGTACTTC.

This rearrangement joins TRBV27 to TRBJ1-1; 7 bases are a match to TRBD1. CDR3 length: 14 residues. V gave up 4 bases and J gave up 1 base; unmatched junction bases: 3. CDR1 MNHEY and CDR2 SMNVEV come from the germline V gene (reference sequence). The DNA for the CDR3 is TGTGCCAGCAGTTCGGGACAGACGAACACTGAAGCTTTCTTT. This codes for CASSSGQTNTEAFF.

The J gene is TRBJ2-7, the V gene TRBV20-1; D is possibly TRBD1 (6 bases). Trimming cost V 0 bases and J 7 bases, with 7 bases left between them. Germline assignment: CDR1 DFQATT and CDR2 SNEGSKA (reference sequence). The CDR3 length is 11 residues. The CDR3 DNA sequence: TGCAGTGCTAGAGAAGACAGGGAGCAGTACTTC. Its protein product is CSAREDREQYF.

The rearrangement links TRBV12-5 to TRBJ2-3, with 8 nucleotides matching TRBD1. This CDR3 contains 15 residues. The trim removed 4 bases at V and 1 base at J, leaving 4 bases unmatched. Per the germline V gene, CDR1 is LGHNT and CDR2 is FRNRAP. The CDR3 sequence: CASGSWGQGTDTQYF. CDR3 DNA sequence: TGTGCTAGTGGTTCATGGGGACAGGGCACAGATACGCAGTATTTT.

The chain carries TRBV2 and TRBJ2-7; 7 bases agree with TRBD1. This CDR3 has 15 residues. Trimming took 4 bases from V and 2 from J; bases not matched to a gene: 8. In germline, CDR1 is SNHLY, CDR2 FYNNEI. The CDR3, as DNA: TGTGCCAGCAGTGGGACAGGCAGTTTCGCCTACGAGCAGTACTTC. This translates into CASSGTGSFAYEQYF. Combining the CDR3 with reference TRBV2 and TRBJ2-7 gives the whole variable domain EPEVTQTPSHQVTQMGQEVILRCVPISNHLYFYWYRQILGQKVEFLVSFYNNEISEKSEIFDDQFSVERPDGSNFTLKIRSTKLEDSAMYFCASSGTGSFAYEQYFGPGTRLTVT.

The chain carries TRBV29-1 and TRBJ2-5; 10 nucleotides agree with TRBD1. The J segment lost 5 bases and the V segment lost 8 bases, leaving 8 bases of the junction unmatched. This CDR3 comprises 13 residues. Germline CDR1 reads SQVTM; CDR2 reads ANQGSEA. CDR3 DNA: TGCAGCTATGACAGGGGGCTGGGGGAGACCCAGTACTTC. Translation gives CSYDRGLGETQYF.

The chain employs TRBV28 and TRBJ1-1; D is undetermined. CDR3 length equals 13 residues. Trimming took 10 bases from V and 5 from J, leaving 17 bases between them. Germline loops: CDR1 MDHEN, CDR2 SYDVKM. The CDR3 DNA sequence: TGTGCCACTCTCCTCTCTTCCAGGACTGAAGCTTTCTTT. This encodes CATLLSSRTEAFF. Based on the CDR3 plus reference TRBV28 and TRBJ1-1, the full variable domain is DVKVTQSSRYLVKRTGEKVFLECVQDMDHENMFWYRQDPGLGLRLIYFSYDVKMKEKGDIPEGYSVSREKKERFSLILESASTNQTSMYLCATLLSSRTEAFFGQGTRLTVV.

V and J are TRBV19 and TRBJ2-1, with D perhaps matching TRBD1 (7 bases). Deletions cut 8 bases from V and 6 bases from J, with 14 bases between. From germline, CDR1 is LNHDA and CDR2 SQIVND (reference sequence). The CDR3 runs to 13 residues. DNA for the CDR3: TGTGCCAGTCAGGGGGGTTGGGGCAATGAGCAGTTCTTC. Encoded protein: CASQGGWGNEQFF.

The chain couples TRBV19 to TRBJ2-7, with a weak D call TRBD1 (5 bases). Germline V gene lookup returns CDR1 LNHDA and CDR2 SQIVND (reference sequence). Trimming shortened V by 2 bases and J by 3 bases, and 17 bases separated the two germline ends. CDR3 length equals 16 residues. Written as DNA, the CDR3 is TGTGCCAGTAGTATAAGCCAAGGGGCCGATGTCTACGAGCAGTACTTC. This sequence encodes CASSISQGADVYEQYF.

The CDR3 bases are TGTGCCAGCAGCCCCCGGGACAGGGTTGGGAAACTGTTTTTT. This encodes CASSPRDRVGKLFF. The rearrangement uses TRBV7-9 and TRBJ1-4, with 9 positions matching TRBD1. The germline CDR1 and CDR2 sequences are SEHNR and FQNEAQ (reference sequence). J was trimmed by 11 bases and V by 5 bases; bases with no gene match: 9. The CDR3 loop spans 14 amino acids.

The chain recombines TRBV13 with TRBJ2-5; the D is unclear. Deletions cut 0 bases from V and 5 bases from J, with 7 bases between. The length of the CDR3 is 13 residues. CDR1 and CDR2 from the germline V gene are PRHDT and FYEKMQ (reference sequence). CDR3: CASSLGGRETQYF. CDR3 bases: TGTGCCAGCAGCTTAGGCGGTCGGGAGACCCAGTACTTC.

CDR3 protein: CASRYLPQANEQFF. The CDR3 nucleotides read TGTGCCAGCAGGTACCTTCCTCAGGCCAATGAGCAGTTCTTC. This chain links TRBV6-1 with TRBJ2-1, with D hard to call. The V and J ends lost 6 bases and 6 bases respectively, with 15 bases between them. Germline V gene sequence: CDR1 MNHNS, CDR2 SASEGT. CDR3 size: 14 residues.

The V and J genes are TRBV7-9 and TRBJ1-2; 7 bases are shared with TRBD1. The CDR3 sequence is 15 residues long. The V segment lost 2 bases and the J segment 6 bases; nucleotides outside the gene matches: 9. Per the germline V gene, CDR1 is SEHNR and CDR2 is FQNEAQ (reference sequence). CDR3 loop: CASSLTLDREDGYTF. The CDR3 DNA sequence: TGTGCCAGCAGCTTAACCCTAGACAGGGAAGATGGCTACACCTTC.

The V gene is TRBV5-1, the J gene TRBJ2-7; D unresolved. The CDR3 covers 13 residues. V dropped 1 base and J dropped 3 bases, with 8 bases sitting between them. In germline, CDR1 is SGHRS, CDR2 YFSETQ. The CDR3 reads CASSLSMLYEQYF. CDR3 DNA sequence: TGCGCCAGCAGCTTGAGCATGCTCTACGAGCAGTACTTC. The whole variable domain, filled in from reference TRBV5-1 and TRBJ2-7, reads KAGVTQTPRYLIKTRGQQVTLSCSPISGHRSVSWYQQTPGQGLQFLFEYFSETQRNKGNFPGRFSGRQFSNSRSEMNVSTLELGDSALYLCASSLSMLYEQYFGPGTRLTVT.

The V and J genes are TRBV6-4 and TRBJ2-2; 9 nucleotides align to TRBD1. Germline V gene sequence: CDR1 MRHNA, CDR2 SNTAGT. With 6 bases clipped from V and 6 bases from J, the junction kept 8 bases outside the gene matches. The CDR3 covers 15 residues. CDR3 amino acids: CASRGDREAAGELFF. The CDR3 region has the DNA TGTGCCAGCAGAGGGGACAGGGAGGCGGCCGGGGAGCTGTTTTTT.

The chain employs TRBV7-2 and TRBJ2-7; a possible D gene is TRBD1 (5 bases). CDR3 length equals 16 residues. V lost 5 bases, J lost 0 bases, and 17 bases lay in between. Germline V gives CDR1 SGHTA, CDR2 FQGNSA. CDR3 DNA sequence: TGTGCCAGCAGCCCCGATGGGGCATTTCGCTCCTACGAGCAGTACTTC. Amino acid sequence: CASSPDGAFRSYEQYF. Together with reference TRBV7-2 and TRBJ2-7, the CDR3 gives the full variable domain: GAGVSQSPSNKVTEKGKDVELRCDPISGHTALYWYRQSLGQGLEFLIYFQGNSAPDKSGLPSDRFSAERTGGSVSTLTIQRTQQEDSAVYLCASSPDGAFRSYEQYFGPGTRLTVT.

The CDR3 sequence: CASRQGALNNSPLHF. The CDR3 region has the DNA TGTGCCAGCCGACAGGGGGCCTTAAATAATTCACCCCTCCACTTT. The chain is built from TRBV19 and TRBJ1-6, with 10 positions matching TRBD1. The germline CDR1 and CDR2 sequences are LNHDA and SQIVND (reference sequence). The junction had 7 bases not matched to a gene; V was cut back by 9 bases and J by 5 bases. The CDR3 loop spans 15 amino acids.